This T cell receptor beta chain came from a study of response to subunit inactivated influenza vaccine. Details on this clonotype: What it binds is unknown.

TCRdb independently ran MiXCR on the RT-PCR reads; one entry per CDR3 protein. The sample includes 200,000 to 250,000 distinct CDR3 sequences, more than 9% of them seen just once. Germline V gene lookup returns CDR1 SNHLY and CDR2 FYNNEI. CDR3 size: 16 residues. V lost 5 bases and J lost 2; bases outside the gene matches: 6. The study, taken as a whole, reports: Authors suggested that a seasonal influenza vaccination recruits few new T cells each time.

This clonotype originated in a middle-aged man who received an inactivated influenza vaccine. The rearrangement uses TRBV2 and TRBJ2-5, with 12 bases aligning to TRBD2. This material consisted of non-naive T cells sorted from PBMCs, taken 14 to 15 days before vaccination. The CDR3 is CASSTGTSGRQETQYF. The CDR3 DNA follows: TGTGCCAGCAGTACGGGTACTAGCGGGAGGCAAGAGACCCAGTACTTC. Supplemented by reference TRBV2 and TRBJ2-5, the full variable domain reads EPEVTQTPSHQVTQMGQEVILRCVPISNHLYFYWYRQILGQKVEFLVSFYNNEISEKSEIFDDQFSVERPDGSNFTLKIRSTKLEDSAMYFCASSTGTSGRQETQYFGPGTRLLVL.